The 27 T cell receptor beta chains below all came from one sample that was sequenced in a study of blood T cells in healthy people across ages. A second PCR, run for about 6 to 11 cycles, used a sample-barcoded 5' primer plus a J-beta primer mix. TCRdb reprocessed the 5' RACE reads with MiXCR, giving one entry per CDR3 protein. In the table there are 850,000 to 1,000,000 distinct CDR3 sequences, roughly 50% of which are singletons. Sequences were obtained from blood. These TCRs come from a man aged 25 to 45 in good health.

The V and J genes are TRBV12-3 or TRBV12-4 and TRBJ2-1; D remains unclear. The CDR3 is 14 amino acids. V lost 2 bases and J 7 bases, leaving 12 bases between the germline ends. The CDR3 DNA sequence: TGTGCCAGCAGTTTAATCGGGTCCGGGAATGAGCAGTTCTTC. Protein: CASSLIGSGNEQFF.

V usage is TRBV7-2 and J usage is TRBJ2-7; the D gene is possibly TRBD2 (5 bases). The DNA end is more similar to TRBJ2-5, so the J call may be wrong. The length of the CDR3 is 15 residues. Germline CDR1 is SGHTA and CDR2 is FQGNSA. CDR3 amino acids: CASSFSGIYRETQYF. The CDR3 coding sequence is TGTGCCAGCAGCTTCAGCGGAATTTACCGGGAGACCCAGTACTTC.

This clonotype was found a few times. The J gene is TRBJ2-1, the V gene TRBV7-2; D unresolved. The CDR3 extends over 17 amino acids. V was pared by 3 bases and J by 1 base, with 16 bases between. Germline CDR1 reads SGHTA; CDR2 reads FQGNSA. CDR3 bases: TGTGCCAGCAGCTTCCGTCCAGTAACCTCTTCCTACAATGAGCAGTTCTTC. It specifies CASSFRPVTSSYNEQFF. Based on the CDR3 plus reference TRBV7-2 and TRBJ2-1, the full variable domain is GAGVSQSPSNKVTEKGKDVELRCDPISGHTALYWYRQSLGQGLEFLIYFQGNSAPDKSGLPSDRFSAERTGGSVSTLTIQRTQQEDSAVYLCASSFRPVTSSYNEQFFGPGTRLTVL.

V and J are TRBV9 and TRBJ2-7, with D unclear. The CDR3 loop spans 16 amino acids. V dropped 0 bases and J dropped 2 bases, with 15 bases sitting between them. Looked up from germline, CDR1 is SGDLS and CDR2 is YYNGEE. CDR3 residues: CASSVGVPQLPYEQYF. Written as DNA, the CDR3 is TGTGCCAGCAGCGTAGGGGTTCCGCAACTACCCTACGAGCAGTACTTC.

This clonotype turned up a few times. The chain combines TRBV14 with TRBJ1-5, with D uncertain. V lost 1 base, J lost 7 bases, and 8 bases lay in between. The CDR3 covers 13 residues. CDR1 and CDR2 (germline): SGHDN, FVKESK. The CDR3 DNA reads as TGTGCCAGCAGCCAAGTAAACGGGCAGCCCCAGCATTTT. Its protein product is CASSQVNGQPQHF.

The J gene is TRBJ1-4, the V gene TRBV15; 10 bases match TRBD1. Germline V CDR1 and CDR2: LNHNV, YYDKDF (reference sequence). This CDR3 contains 17 residues. V lost 0 bases to trimming and J lost 5 bases; unmatched junction nucleotides: 6. This CDR3 is CATSRDSGTGENEKLFF. The CDR3 DNA sequence: TGTGCCACCAGCAGAGATTCTGGGACAGGGGAAAATGAAAAACTGTTTTTT.

This chain connects TRBV28 to TRBJ2-7; the D is unclear. The CDR3 consists of 14 residues. V gave up 3 bases and J gave up 2 bases, with 11 bases separating them. CDR1 MDHEN and CDR2 SYDVKM come from the germline V gene. Here the CDR3 reads CASSFFSGPYEQYF. CDR3 DNA: TGTGCCAGCAGTTTTTTCTCCGGACCCTACGAGCAGTACTTC.

The chain uses TRBV6-6 and TRBJ1-5; 7 nucleotides line up with TRBD1. The CDR3 has 16 residues. With V trimmed by 6 bases and J by 0 bases, 8 bases remained unmatched. In germline, CDR1 is MNHNY, CDR2 SVGAGI (reference sequence). The CDR3 sequence: CASSPEQGFSNQPQHF. The CDR3 nucleotides read TGTGCCAGCAGCCCCGAACAGGGGTTTAGCAATCAGCCCCAGCATTTT.

This clonotype came up a few times. V and J are TRBV10-3 and TRBJ2-3; D remains ambiguous. This CDR3 comprises 12 residues. V dropped 3 bases and J dropped 4 bases, with 5 bases sitting between them. CDR1 is ENHRY, CDR2 SYGVKD, per germline. The CDR3 coding sequence is TGTGCCATCAGTGACGGAGCAGATACGCAGTATTTT. As protein: CAISDGADTQYF.

The chain employs TRBV10-3 and TRBJ2-4, with a tentative D call TRBD2 (6 bases). The end of the DNA is better explained by TRBJ2-5, so the J call may be wrong. Germline CDR1 is ENHRY and CDR2 is SYGVKD. This CDR3 contains 12 residues. CDR3: CATYNGGETQYF. CDR3 nucleotide sequence: TGTGCCACTTACAACGGGGGAGAGACCCAGTACTTC.

The J gene is TRBJ1-1, the V gene TRBV29-1; unclear D gene. This CDR3 spans 11 amino acids. The germline gives CDR1 SQVTM, CDR2 ANQGSEA. CDR3 sequence (DNA): TGCAGTGGTTGGGTGAACACTGAAGCTTTCTTT. Translated: CSGWVNTEAFF.

This sequence joins TRBV5-1 and TRBJ2-5, with 12 bases aligning to TRBD2. The J call may be mistaken, given a closer DNA end match to TRBJ2-7. The germline gives CDR1 SGHRS, CDR2 YFSETQ. This CDR3 has 16 amino acids. For the CDR3, the DNA is TGCGCCAGCAGCTTGGATGCTAGCGGGAGGGCCTACGAGCAGTACTTC. It specifies CASSLDASGRAYEQYF.

The V and J genes are TRBV12-3 or TRBV12-4 and TRBJ2-3; D gene unclear. The V end lost 5 bases, the J end lost 0 bases, and 6 bases lay between the germline ends. CDR3 length equals 13 residues. The CDR3 DNA reads as TGTGCCAGCAGTATGACTAGCACAGATACGCAGTATTTT. Residues: CASSMTSTDTQYF.

The genes are TRBV15 and TRBJ2-7; weak D call: TRBD2 (7 bases). The J call may be incorrect, as the DNA end agrees better with TRBJ2-5. The CDR3 extends over 15 amino acids. Germline V gene sequence: CDR1 LNHNV, CDR2 YYDKDF (reference sequence). The CDR3 DNA sequence: TGTGCCACCAGCAGAGCCTTCGGGGGGCTCGAGACCCAGTACTTC. It is translated as CATSRAFGGLETQYF.

The sample holds one count of this clonotype. Relative to the germline gene, one junction end is altered; a read error may explain this. V and J are TRBV28 and TRBJ2-6, with 8 bases matching TRBD2. This CDR3 spans 21 amino acids. In germline, CDR1 is MDHEN, CDR2 SYDVKM. Here the CDR3 DNA reads TGTGCCAGCAGTTTAAATTGGGCTAGCGGGCGCTTTCAATCTGGGACCAACGTCCTGACTTTC. Translated: CASSLNWASGRFQSGTNVLTF.

The genes are TRBV4-3 and TRBJ2-7, with 8 positions matching TRBD1. After removal of 1 base from V and 5 bases from J, the junction contained 13 bases not matched to a gene. The germline V gene encodes CDR1 LGHNA and CDR2 YSLEER. This CDR3 has 17 residues. CDR3 residues: CASSQVLDRAGSDEQYF. CDR3 bases: TGCGCCAGCAGCCAAGTTCTGGACAGGGCTGGGTCGGACGAGCAGTACTTC.

The chain carries TRBV7-3 and TRBJ2-3; 8 nucleotides agree with TRBD1. With 6 bases clipped from V and 3 bases from J, the junction kept 2 bases outside the gene matches. There are 13 residues in the CDR3. Germline lookup yields CDR1 SGHTA and CDR2 FQGTGA. CDR3 in amino acids: CASRGQATDTQYF. The CDR3 DNA reads as TGTGCCAGCAGGGGACAGGCTACAGATACGCAGTATTTT.

V gene TRBV3-1 combines with J gene TRBJ1-6, with 9 bases that match TRBD1. The CDR3 totals 14 residues. With 5 bases clipped from V and 10 bases from J, the junction kept 6 bases outside the gene matches. Looked up from germline, CDR1 is LGHDT and CDR2 is YNNKEL (reference sequence). As DNA, the CDR3 is TGTGCCAGCAGCGGGACAGGGACGGACTCACCCCTCCACTTT. Translation gives CASSGTGTDSPLHF.

The chain links TRBV29-1 to TRBJ1-4; TRBD1 matches at 9 bases. Per germline, CDR1 SQVTM and CDR2 ANQGSEA. The CDR3 loop spans 10 amino acids. V dropped 7 bases and J dropped 10; count of bases not matched to a gene: 1. CDR3 loop: CSGGQGKLFF. In DNA form, the CDR3 reads TGCAGCGGGGGACAGGGAAAACTGTTTTTT.

The chain combines TRBV7-9 with TRBJ2-5, with 7 bases lining up with TRBD1. J was trimmed by 5 bases and V by 6 bases; bases with no gene match: 12. CDR3 length equals 15 residues. CDR1 and CDR2 from the germline V gene are SEHNR and FQNEAQ (reference sequence). The CDR3 loop is CASSFRDSQLETQYF. CDR3 bases: TGTGCCAGCAGTTTCCGGGACAGTCAGCTGGAGACCCAGTACTTC.

This chain links TRBV6-5 with TRBJ2-7; no clear D. The CDR3 spans 14 residues. Looked up from germline, CDR1 is MNHEY and CDR2 is SVGAGI. V was pared by 6 bases and J by 1 base, with 13 bases between. Here the CDR3 DNA reads TGTGCCAGCAGACTACAGAGCGATTCCTACGAGCAGTACTTC. This translates into CASRLQSDSYEQYF.

CDR3 sequence: CAMRDLRAYEQYF. The CDR3 DNA reads as TGTGCCATGCGGGACCTGCGAGCTTACGAGCAGTACTTC. This rearrangement joins TRBV6-1 to TRBJ2-5, with D possibly matching TRBD2 (6 bases). The end of the DNA is better explained by TRBJ2-7, so the J call may be wrong. This CDR3 is 13 amino acids long. The germline gives CDR1 MNHNS, CDR2 SASEGT.

The V call is TRBV27, the J call TRBJ1-4; D is possibly TRBD1 (5 bases). V was cut by 1 base and J by 4 bases, with 10 bases left in between. CDR3 length equals 15 residues. Germline-derived CDR1 and CDR2 are MNHEY and SMNVEV (reference sequence). CDR3 nucleotide sequence: TGTGCCAGCAGTTTATTAGGGGCTTTTAATGAAAAACTGTTTTTT. This gives the protein CASSLLGAFNEKLFF.

The chain links TRBV12-3 or TRBV12-4 to TRBJ1-1, with a weak D call TRBD1 (5 bases). V was cut by 6 bases and J by 7 bases, with 15 bases left in between. This CDR3 comprises 13 residues. Here the CDR3 DNA reads TGTGCCAGCAGCTTTCAGGGTCTAGGTGAAGCTTTCTTT. Its protein is CASSFQGLGEAFF.

This clonotype was picked up a small number of times. The rearrangement uses TRBV25-1 and TRBJ1-6, with 11 bases fitting TRBD1. This CDR3 spans 14 amino acids. The V segment lost 6 bases and the J segment 13 bases; nucleotides outside the gene matches: 8. Germline values: CDR1 MGHDK, CDR2 SYGVNS. The CDR3 DNA is TGTGCCAGCAGGGACAGGGGGCGAGAGTCGCCCCTCCACTTT. As protein: CASRDRGRESPLHF. Full variable domain (outside the CDR3, taken from reference TRBV25-1 and TRBJ1-6): EADIYQTPRYLVIGTGKKITLECSQTMGHDKMYWYQQDPGMELHLIHYSYGVNSTEKGDLSSESTVSRIRTEHFPLTLESARPSHTSQYLCASRDRGRESPLHFGNGTRLTVT.

This clonotype was detected only a few times. The genes are TRBV29-1 and TRBJ1-1; TRBD1 agrees at 9 bases. Germline-derived CDR1 and CDR2 are SQVTM and ANQGSEA. The V and J ends lost 7 bases and 8 bases, in that order; junction bases with no gene match: 5. The CDR3 sequence is 11 residues long. DNA for the CDR3: TGCAGCGGGGACAGGGTCGACGAAGCTTTCTTT. Translating it yields CSGDRVDEAFF.

This clonotype was counted between two and nine times. V gene TRBV4-2 combines with J gene TRBJ2-3, with 12 bases matching TRBD2. Looked up from germline, CDR1 is LGHNA and CDR2 is YNFKEQ. V dropped 2 bases and J dropped 4; count of bases not matched to a gene: 1. This CDR3 comprises 15 residues. The CDR3 nucleotides read TGTGCCAGCAGCCAACCTAGCGGGGGGGCAGATACGCAGTATTTT. Amino acid sequence: CASSQPSGGADTQYF.